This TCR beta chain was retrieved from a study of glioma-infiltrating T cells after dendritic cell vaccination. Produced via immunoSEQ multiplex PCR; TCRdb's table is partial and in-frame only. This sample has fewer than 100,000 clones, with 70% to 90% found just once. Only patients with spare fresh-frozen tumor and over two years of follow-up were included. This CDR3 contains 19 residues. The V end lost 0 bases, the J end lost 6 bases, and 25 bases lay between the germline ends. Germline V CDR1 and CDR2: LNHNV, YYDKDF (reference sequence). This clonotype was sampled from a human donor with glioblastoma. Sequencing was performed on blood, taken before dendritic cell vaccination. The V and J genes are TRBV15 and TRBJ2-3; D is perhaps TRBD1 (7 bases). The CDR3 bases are TGTGCCACCAGCAGAGAGAGGGGGCGGAGGGGCGCCTATTTGGATACGCAGTATTTT. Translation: CATSRERGRRGAYLDTQYF.